This paragraph covers one T cell receptor beta chain sequence. Antigen specificity is unknown. This sample is part of a study of response to subunit inactivated influenza vaccine. Study-wide points: It was the authors' suggestion that each seasonal influenza vaccination recruits few new T cells.

CDR3 length: 12 residues. Trimming took off 10 bases at V and 4 bases at J, with 12 bases between the two ends. The germline CDR1 and CDR2 sequences are ENHRY and SYGVKD. MiXCR, run by TCRdb on the RT-PCR reads, gives a single entry per CDR3 protein. The table has around 470,000 distinct CDR3 sequences, less than 7.5% seen once. The TCR sequence derives from a man aged 45 to 75 who received an inactivated influenza vaccine. Sequenced material: PBMCs from blood, taken less than 25 months after vaccination. This rearrangement joins TRBV10-3 to TRBJ2-3; D not certain. In DNA form, the CDR3 reads TGTGCCACCTTGGGCGATTCAGATACGCAGTATTTT. It translates to CATLGDSDTQYF.